One T cell receptor (beta chain) is described in this entry. A second about 7 to 12 cycle PCR used barcoded and J-beta primers. MiXCR, run by TCRdb on the 5' RACE reads, gives a single entry per CDR3 protein. The table includes 1.4 million to 1.5 million distinct CDR3 sequences, 42% detected once. This entry comes from a study of blood T cells in healthy people across ages. Germline V CDR1 and CDR2: SGHAT, FQNNGV. The CDR3 consists of 15 residues. With V trimmed by 5 bases and J by 4 bases, 7 bases remained unmatched. The genes are TRBV11-2 and TRBJ1-2, with 10 positions matching TRBD1. The TCR sequence derives from a woman aged 18 to 35 in good health. The source material was blood. The CDR3 spells CASSPDRGLGYGYTF. The CDR3, as DNA: TGTGCCAGCAGCCCCGACAGGGGGCTTGGCTATGGCTACACCTTC.